This TCR beta chain was captured by sequencing in a study of T-cell reconstitution after alpha-beta-depleted transplantation in children. The CDR3 has 15 residues. Germline values: CDR1 DFQATT, CDR2 SNEGSKA (reference sequence). The V end was cut by 2 bases, the J end by 4 bases, with 14 bases between. A TCRbeta library incorporating unique molecular identifiers was prepared. TCRdb reprocessed the PCR reads via MiXCR and lists one record per CDR3 protein. The table lists about 640,000 distinct CDR3 sequences, approximately 15% of them singletons. The chain couples TRBV20-1 to TRBJ2-2; D may match TRBD1 or TRBD2 (5 bases each). The sequencing used PBMCs from the stem cell graft donor, collected from the stem cell graft. The TCR sequence derives from a human donor who donated a stem cell graft to a child with acute myeloid leukemia. CDR3 nucleotides: TGCAGTGCTAGAAAGAAACGGGACCCCACCGGGGAGCTGTTTTTT. It translates to CSARKKRDPTGELFF.